This T cell receptor (beta chain) was sequenced in a study of OX40 agonist ivuxolimab in advanced cancers. Study background: Averaging roughly 60 years in age, with a range of about 23 to 90, the cohort was around 83% male. Three patients, one with hepatocellular carcinoma and two with cutaneous melanoma, responded partially.

V shed 6 bases and J 0 bases; nucleotides not matched to a gene: 10. This CDR3 has 16 amino acids. Looked up from germline, CDR1 is SGHRS and CDR2 is YFSETQ. General study results and limits: The CD4+ and CD8+ T cells in the blood had expanded clonally by week 6 at 0.1 to 3.0 mg/kg. Some patients who did not respond also had low normalized T-cell clonal expansion.

Regarding this clone: The antigen is unknown.

TCRdb's table, derived via immunoSEQ multiplex PCR, lists solely in-frame clones and lacks some. The sample records 60,000 to 70,000 clones, 75% to 90% being singletons. J is TRBJ2-3 and V is TRBV5-1; TRBD2 aligns across 7 bases. Material: CD4+ or CD8+ T cells sorted from blood, obtained in a trial of the OX40 agonist ivuxolimab. This TCR was sampled from an adult with an advanced solid tumor such as melanoma, head and neck, liver or kidney cancer. The CDR3 coding sequence is TGCGCCAGCACCCCTCTACTGCGGGGGAGCACAGATACGCAGTATTTT. Translated, it gives CASTPLLRGSTDTQYF.